Presented here are 28 T cell receptor beta chains from one specimen sequenced in a study of shared clonotypes between healthy human individuals. The repertoire was sequenced with immunoSEQ multiplex PCR; TCRdb's copy has only in-frame clones and lacks some. The table has around 980,000 clones, more than 75% seen once. The sample consisted of memory CD4+ T cells from PBMCs. Subset indicated: CD45RA-negative fraction. The receptor set was obtained from a young man in good health. Some clones in this sample may be carry-over from other donors' samples.

The V call is TRBV2, the J call TRBJ2-4, with D perhaps matching TRBD2 (6 bases). The CDR3 is 13 residues long. CDR1 and CDR2 from the germline V gene are SNHLY and FYNNEI. The V end was cut by 6 bases, the J end by 9 bases, with 15 bases between. The DNA of the CDR3 is TGTGCCAGCAGATTGGGAGGCCTGGGCATTCAGTACTTC. It specifies CASRLGGLGIQYF.

The gene calls are TRBV5-5 and TRBJ2-2; perhaps TRBD2 as D (6 bases). With 4 bases removed from V and 6 bases from J, the gap between germline ends came to 19 bases. The CDR3 is 16 residues long. Germline V lookup: CDR1 SGHKS, CDR2 YYEKEE (reference sequence). The CDR3 nucleotides read TGTGCCAGCAGCCCCCAGACCTTGATAGCGGCCGGGGAGCTGTTTTTT. Its translation: CASSPQTLIAAGELFF.

The V call is TRBV19, the J call TRBJ1-5, with 8 positions matching TRBD1. This CDR3 contains 13 residues. Germline trimming cut 6 bases from V and 5 bases from J; bases unmatched to any gene: 3. The germline gives CDR1 LNHDA, CDR2 SQIVND (reference sequence). CDR3 region: CASSLDRDQPQHF. Here the CDR3 DNA reads TGTGCCAGTAGCCTGGACAGGGATCAGCCCCAGCATTTT.

V is TRBV9 and J is TRBJ2-6, with 7 bases aligning to TRBD1. The CDR3 extends over 17 amino acids. From germline, CDR1 is SGDLS and CDR2 YYNGEE. V shed 5 bases, J shed 0 bases, and the junction held 8 bases outside the gene matches. This CDR3 reads CASSGQDGSSGANVLTF. For the CDR3, the DNA is TGTGCCAGCAGTGGACAGGATGGTAGCTCTGGGGCCAACGTCCTGACTTTC.

About this clone itself: This is likely an artifact of a read error, given a far larger clone one base away. The chain joins TRBV2 to TRBJ1-5; D is possibly TRBD1 (5 bases). CDR1 is SNHLY and CDR2 is FYNNEI in the germline V gene. This CDR3 is built from 14 residues. The V and J ends lost 4 bases and 2 bases respectively, with 9 bases between them. This CDR3 reads CASSVLGGNQPQHF. The CDR3 DNA reads TGTGCCAGCAGTGTCCTGGGGGGCAATCAGCCCCAGCATTTT.

This chain links TRBV5-1 with TRBJ1-3, with D tentatively TRBD1 (5 bases). The length of the CDR3 is 15 residues. The V gene lost 4 bases and the J gene lost 0 bases, with 11 bases spanning the gap. The germline V gene encodes CDR1 SGHRS and CDR2 YFSETQ. In DNA form, the CDR3 reads TGCGCCAGCAGCCCCGGGGCTGTCTCTGGAAACACCATATATTTT. It is translated as CASSPGAVSGNTIYF.

The DNA for the CDR3 is TGCGCCAGCAGCGCGGTGACTGGAAGCTCCTACAATGAGCAGTTCTTC. Its translation: CASSAVTGSSYNEQFF. The chain links TRBV5-1 to TRBJ2-1, with D unresolved. Germline V lookup: CDR1 SGHRS, CDR2 YFSETQ. V was cut by 4 bases and J by 0 bases, with 14 bases left in between. The CDR3 has 16 residues.

This chain links TRBV11-2 with TRBJ1-2, with D perhaps matching TRBD1 (5 bases). This CDR3 has 13 residues. Germline CDR1 and CDR2: SGHAT and FQNNGV. Trimming pared 1 base from V and 9 bases from J, leaving 12 bases between. The CDR3 protein is CASSLGAGSSYTF. CDR3 sequence (DNA): TGTGCCAGCAGCTTAGGGGCAGGGTCTAGCTACACCTTC.

The J gene is TRBJ1-4, the V gene TRBV6-5; perhaps TRBD1 as D (5 bases). Trimming removed 6 bases from V and 8 bases from J, with 16 bases in between. The CDR3 length is 14 residues. Germline CDR1 MNHEY, CDR2 SVGAGI. The CDR3 DNA reads as TGTGCCAGCAGGCCGGGACGGACCCGAGAAAAACTGTTTTTT. Protein sequence: CASRPGRTREKLFF.

This clone appeared once. The chain links TRBV10-3 to TRBJ2-5; D gene uncertain. CDR1 is ENHRY, CDR2 SYGVKD, per germline. The CDR3 has 13 amino acids. Trimming removed 2 bases from V and 5 bases from J, with 9 bases in between. The chain's CDR3 is CAISEAVRETQYF. CDR3 bases: TGTGCCATCAGTGAGGCCGTCCGGGAGACCCAGTACTTC.

The chain uses TRBV18 and TRBJ1-2; no definite D call. Germline loops: CDR1 KGHSH, CDR2 LQKENI. The CDR3 length is 13 residues. The V end lost 6 bases, the J end lost 4 bases, and 12 bases lay between the germline ends. CDR3 sequence reads: CASSSGNSYGYTF. The DNA for the CDR3 is TGTGCCAGCTCGTCGGGGAACAGCTATGGCTACACCTTC.

This clone was seen just once. V usage is TRBV11-2 and J usage is TRBJ1-2; D gene uncertain. The CDR3 has 16 amino acids. Trimming took off 1 base at V and 3 bases at J, with 15 bases between the two ends. Germline CDR1 and CDR2: SGHAT and FQNNGV. This CDR3 is CASSLATYEGDYGYTF. Written as DNA, the CDR3 is TGTGCCAGCAGCTTAGCCACCTACGAGGGCGACTATGGCTACACCTTC.

The J gene is TRBJ1-1, the V gene TRBV7-2, with a possible D match to TRBD1 (6 bases). Trimming removed 4 bases from V and 3 bases from J, with 15 bases in between. This CDR3 has 15 residues. Germline CDR1 and CDR2: SGHTA and FQGNSA. The chain's CDR3 is CASSSLGAQHTEAFF. The CDR3 DNA follows: TGTGCCAGCAGCTCCCTGGGGGCTCAACACACTGAAGCTTTCTTT.

V is TRBV28 and J is TRBJ2-3, with D tentatively TRBD1 or TRBD2 (5 bases each). The ends were cut back, 4 bases at V and 0 bases at J, with 20 bases in the middle. Germline CDR1 MDHEN, CDR2 SYDVKM. The CDR3 has 18 amino acids. The CDR3: CASSSTRGPSSSTDTQYF. As DNA, the CDR3 is TGTGCCAGCAGTTCAACTCGGGGACCTTCCTCTAGCACAGATACGCAGTATTTT.

The chain employs TRBV11-2 and TRBJ2-1, with 8 bases identical to TRBD2. After removal of 5 bases from V and 3 bases from J, the junction contained 6 bases not matched to a gene. This CDR3 contains 15 residues. CDR1 and CDR2 from the germline V gene are SGHAT and FQNNGV. CDR3 loop: CASSRPGLDYNEQFF. The CDR3 bases are TGTGCCAGCAGCCGACCGGGACTAGACTACAATGAGCAGTTCTTC.

This clone has a handful of counts. This chain links TRBV11-2 with TRBJ2-1; 10 bases are a match to TRBD2. The CDR3 contains 15 residues. V trimming: 5 bases; J trimming: 6 bases; junction bases outside the gene matches: 7. The germline CDR1 and CDR2 sequences are SGHAT and FQNNGV. CDR3 DNA sequence: TGTGCCAGCAGCCCTGGACTAGCGGAGGGCAATGAGCAGTTCTTC. Translation: CASSPGLAEGNEQFF.

V usage is TRBV7-6 and J usage is TRBJ2-2; 8 bases map to TRBD1. Germline values: CDR1 SGHVS, CDR2 FNYEAQ. This CDR3 spans 19 amino acids. V shed 4 bases and J 4 bases; nucleotides not matched to a gene: 17. CDR3 in amino acids: CASSSPGLRGPLGTGELFF. The CDR3 region has the DNA TGTGCCAGCAGCTCGCCAGGCCTCAGGGGGCCCCTGGGCACCGGGGAGCTGTTTTTT.

This chain connects TRBV28 to TRBJ1-2; D unresolved. V was shortened by 6 bases and J by 8 bases, with 16 bases between the two germline ends. This CDR3 contains 13 residues. Germline V lookup: CDR1 MDHEN, CDR2 SYDVKM. For the CDR3, the DNA is TGTGCCAGCAGCCACCAGGAGGCCGTCGGCTACACCTTC. It translates to CASSHQEAVGYTF.

CDR3 loop: CASGRLAGGAGELFF. CDR3 bases: TGTGCCAGCGGGAGACTAGCGGGAGGGGCCGGGGAGCTGTTTTTT. This rearrangement joins TRBV2 to TRBJ2-2; TRBD2 matches 14 bases. The germline V gene encodes CDR1 SNHLY and CDR2 FYNNEI. With 8 bases clipped from V and 6 bases from J, the junction kept 5 bases outside the gene matches. This CDR3 comprises 15 residues. The full variable domain, rest sourced from reference TRBV2 and TRBJ2-2, is EPEVTQTPSHQVTQMGQEVILRCVPISNHLYFYWYRQILGQKVEFLVSFYNNEISEKSEIFDDQFSVERPDGSNFTLKIRSTKLEDSAMYFCASGRLAGGAGELFFGEGSRLTVL.

A single count supports this clone. V usage is TRBV5-1 and J usage is TRBJ1-1; 9 nucleotides agree with TRBD1. The CDR3 spans 15 residues. V lost 7 bases to trimming and J lost 1 base; unmatched junction nucleotides: 8. Germline CDR1 and CDR2: SGHRS and YFSETQ. CDR3 residues: CASGQGTTRNTEAFF. CDR3 DNA: TGCGCCAGCGGACAGGGGACGACACGGAACACTGAAGCTTTCTTT.

As to this clone: Other DNA sequences of this sample code for an identical CDR3. The rearrangement uses TRBV5-4 and TRBJ2-5; no reliable D call. Germline CDR1 SGHNT, CDR2 YYREEE (reference sequence). This CDR3 contains 13 residues. V lost 0 bases and J lost 5, with 8 bases in between. The CDR3 is CASSLAVRETQYF. For the CDR3, the DNA is TGTGCCAGCAGCTTGGCAGTGCGGGAGACCCAGTACTTC. Variable domain in full (rest from reference TRBV5-4 and TRBJ2-5): ETGVTQSPTHLIKTRGQQVTLRCSSQSGHNTVSWYQQALGQGPQFIFQYYREEENGRGNFPPRFSGLQFPNYSSELNVNALELDDSALYLCASSLAVRETQYFGPGTRLLVL.

There are many counts of this clone. The same CDR3 also results from other DNA sequences found in this sample. The genes are TRBV28 and TRBJ1-2; a weak D match, TRBD1 (6 bases). The germline gives CDR1 MDHEN, CDR2 SYDVKM. Trimming left V 6 bases short and J 2 bases short, with 13 bases between. CDR3 length: 14 residues. The CDR3 protein is CASSSGEMNYGYTF. The CDR3, as DNA: TGTGCCAGCAGCTCAGGGGAGATGAACTATGGCTACACCTTC.

This rearrangement joins TRBV2 to TRBJ1-5, with 7 bases that match TRBD1. This CDR3 region has 15 residues. Germline values: CDR1 SNHLY, CDR2 FYNNEI. The trim removed 2 bases at V and 5 bases at J, leaving 6 bases unmatched. The DNA of the CDR3 is TGTGCCAGCAGTGAAACCAGGGGGGGCGATCAGCCCCAGCATTTT. Translating gives CASSETRGGDQPQHF.

The V gene is TRBV7-2, the J gene TRBJ2-7; D possibly matches TRBD1 or TRBD2 (5 bases each). Germline V gene data show CDR1 as SGHTA and CDR2 as FQGNSA. This CDR3 region has 13 residues. Trimming removed 8 bases at V and 7 bases at J, with 18 bases between. The CDR3 loop is CASGRDPFGEQYF. CDR3 nucleotides: TGTGCCAGCGGCCGGGACCCCTTTGGTGAGCAGTACTTC.

The chain employs TRBV7-2 and TRBJ2-3, with unresolved D. V dropped 5 bases and J dropped 2 bases, with 17 bases sitting between them. Looked up from germline, CDR1 is SGHTA and CDR2 is FQGNSA. The length of the CDR3 is 16 residues. The CDR3 region has the DNA TGTGCCAGCAGCAACTCGGCCCCACTGCTCACAGATACGCAGTATTTT. Protein: CASSNSAPLLTDTQYF.

The chain is built from TRBV5-1 and TRBJ2-7; 14 bases agree with TRBD2. Germline V gives CDR1 SGHRS, CDR2 YFSETQ. The CDR3 sequence is 19 residues long. V trimming: 4 bases; J trimming: 5 bases; junction bases outside the gene matches: 17. CDR3 loop: CASSPIPPGLAGAAHEQYF. As DNA, the CDR3 is TGCGCCAGCAGCCCGATTCCACCGGGACTAGCGGGGGCTGCCCACGAGCAGTACTTC. Using reference TRBV5-1 and TRBJ2-7 for the parts outside the CDR3, the full variable domain is KAGVTQTPRYLIKTRGQQVTLSCSPISGHRSVSWYQQTPGQGLQFLFEYFSETQRNKGNFPGRFSGRQFSNSRSEMNVSTLELGDSALYLCASSPIPPGLAGAAHEQYFGPGTRLTVT.

J is TRBJ1-4 and V is TRBV4-1, with D possibly TRBD1 on 6 matching bases. V lost 6 bases, J lost 8 bases, and 22 bases lay in between. There are 16 residues in the CDR3. Germline V gives CDR1 MGHRA, CDR2 YSYEKL. In DNA form, the CDR3 reads TGCGCCAGCAGTACCAAATTCGCAGCTCAGGGGGAAAAACTGTTTTTT. Its translation: CASSTKFAAQGEKLFF.

The genes are TRBV11-2 and TRBJ1-1; D might be TRBD1 (5 bases). The V end was cut by 5 bases, the J end by 6 bases, with 10 bases between. Germline CDR1 and CDR2: SGHAT and FQNNGV. The length of the CDR3 is 12 residues. CDR3 sequence: CASSRTGPEAFF. CDR3 sequence (DNA): TGTGCCAGCAGCCGCACAGGTCCTGAAGCTTTCTTT.